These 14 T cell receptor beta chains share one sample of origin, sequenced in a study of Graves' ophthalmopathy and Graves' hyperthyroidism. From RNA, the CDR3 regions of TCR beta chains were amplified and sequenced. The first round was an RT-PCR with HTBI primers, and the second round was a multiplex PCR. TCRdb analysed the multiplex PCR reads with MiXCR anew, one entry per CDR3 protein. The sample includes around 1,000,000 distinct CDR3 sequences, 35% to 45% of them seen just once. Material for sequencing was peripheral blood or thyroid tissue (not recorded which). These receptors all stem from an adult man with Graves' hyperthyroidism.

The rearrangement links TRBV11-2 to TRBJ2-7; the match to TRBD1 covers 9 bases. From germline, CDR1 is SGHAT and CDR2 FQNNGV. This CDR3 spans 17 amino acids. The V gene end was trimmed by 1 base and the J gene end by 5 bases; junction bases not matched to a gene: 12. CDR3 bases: TGTGCCAGCAGCTTAGTTTCTGGGACAGGGTTTTCGGACGAGCAGTACTTC. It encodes CASSLVSGTGFSDEQYF.

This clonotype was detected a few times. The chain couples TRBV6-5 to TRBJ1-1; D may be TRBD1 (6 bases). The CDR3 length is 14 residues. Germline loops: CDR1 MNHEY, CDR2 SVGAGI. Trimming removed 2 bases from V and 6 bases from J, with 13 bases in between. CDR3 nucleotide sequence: TGTGCCAGCAGTTACAATACAGGGATACCTGAAGCTTTCTTT. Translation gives CASSYNTGIPEAFF.

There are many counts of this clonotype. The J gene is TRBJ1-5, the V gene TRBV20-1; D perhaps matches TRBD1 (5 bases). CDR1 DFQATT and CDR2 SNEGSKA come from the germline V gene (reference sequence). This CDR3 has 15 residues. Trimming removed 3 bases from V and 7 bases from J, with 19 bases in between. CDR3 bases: TGCAGTGCTAGCCCGACAGACCTCCGTGGACAGCCCCAGCATTTT. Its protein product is CSASPTDLRGQPQHF.

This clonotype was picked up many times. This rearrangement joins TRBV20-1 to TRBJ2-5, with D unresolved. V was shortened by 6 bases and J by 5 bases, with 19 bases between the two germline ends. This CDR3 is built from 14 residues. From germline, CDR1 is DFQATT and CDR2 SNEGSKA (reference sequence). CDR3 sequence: CSATGHFVVETQYF. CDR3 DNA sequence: TGCAGTGCAACCGGCCACTTTGTCGTGGAGACCCAGTACTTC.

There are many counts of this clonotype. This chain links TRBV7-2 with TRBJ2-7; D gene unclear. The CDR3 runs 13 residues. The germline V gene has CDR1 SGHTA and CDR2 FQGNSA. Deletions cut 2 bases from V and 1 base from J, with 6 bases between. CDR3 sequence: CASSLKDSYEQYF. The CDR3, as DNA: TGTGCCAGCAGCTTAAAGGATTCCTACGAGCAGTACTTC.

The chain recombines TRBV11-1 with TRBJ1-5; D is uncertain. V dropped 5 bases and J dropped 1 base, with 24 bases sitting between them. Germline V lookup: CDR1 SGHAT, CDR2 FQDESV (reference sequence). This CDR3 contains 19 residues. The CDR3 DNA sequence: TGTGCCAGCAGCCAAGGGCCTGGATCATATGGGGAGAGCAATCAGCCCCAGCATTTT. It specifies CASSQGPGSYGESNQPQHF.

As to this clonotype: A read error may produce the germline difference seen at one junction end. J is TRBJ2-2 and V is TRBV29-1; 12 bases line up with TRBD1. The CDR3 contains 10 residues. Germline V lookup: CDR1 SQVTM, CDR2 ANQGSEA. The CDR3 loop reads CSAGQGALFF. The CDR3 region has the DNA TGCAGCGCGGGACAGGGGGCGCTGTTTTTT.

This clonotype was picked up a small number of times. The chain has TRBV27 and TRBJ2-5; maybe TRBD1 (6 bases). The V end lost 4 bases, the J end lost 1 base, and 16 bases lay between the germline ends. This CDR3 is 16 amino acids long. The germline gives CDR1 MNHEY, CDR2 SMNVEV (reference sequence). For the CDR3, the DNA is TGTGCCAGCAGTTCCCGGACAGCATTTCCCCAAGAGACCCAGTACTTC. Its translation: CASSSRTAFPQETQYF.

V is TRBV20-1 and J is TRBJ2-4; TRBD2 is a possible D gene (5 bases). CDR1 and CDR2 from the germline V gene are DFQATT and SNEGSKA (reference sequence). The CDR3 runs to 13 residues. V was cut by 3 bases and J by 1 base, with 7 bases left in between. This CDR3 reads CSASPGAKNIQYF. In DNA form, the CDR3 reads TGCAGTGCTAGTCCGGGGGCCAAAAACATTCAGTACTTC.

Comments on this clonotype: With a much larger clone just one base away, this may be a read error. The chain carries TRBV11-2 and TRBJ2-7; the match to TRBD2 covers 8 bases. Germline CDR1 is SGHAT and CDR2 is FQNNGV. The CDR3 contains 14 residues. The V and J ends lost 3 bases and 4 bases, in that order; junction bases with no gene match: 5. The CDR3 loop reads CASSLRGDLYEQYF. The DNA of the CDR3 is TGTGCCAGCAGCTTGCGGGGGGACCTTTACGAGCAGTACTTC.

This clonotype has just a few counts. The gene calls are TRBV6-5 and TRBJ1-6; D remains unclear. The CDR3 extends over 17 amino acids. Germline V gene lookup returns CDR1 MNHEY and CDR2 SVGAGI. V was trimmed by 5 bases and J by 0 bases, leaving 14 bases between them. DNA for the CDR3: TGTGCCAGCAGTGAAGCCGCCAAGAGCTCCTATAATTCACCCCTCCACTTT. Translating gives CASSEAAKSSYNSPLHF.

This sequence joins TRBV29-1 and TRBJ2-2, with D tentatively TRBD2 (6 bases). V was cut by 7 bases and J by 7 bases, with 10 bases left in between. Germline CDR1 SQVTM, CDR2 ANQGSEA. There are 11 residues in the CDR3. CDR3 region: CSAGRDGELFF. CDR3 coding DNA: TGCAGCGCCGGGAGAGACGGGGAGCTGTTTTTT.

The CDR3 coding sequence is TGTGCCACCAGTGATCCGGACAGGGTGGAGACCCAGTACTTC. Amino acids: CATSDPDRVETQYF. This chain joins TRBV24-1 and TRBJ2-5; 8 positions match TRBD1. V gave up 3 bases and J gave up 5 bases; unmatched junction bases: 4. This CDR3 region has 14 residues. The V gene's germline CDR1 is KGHDR and CDR2 SFDVKD.

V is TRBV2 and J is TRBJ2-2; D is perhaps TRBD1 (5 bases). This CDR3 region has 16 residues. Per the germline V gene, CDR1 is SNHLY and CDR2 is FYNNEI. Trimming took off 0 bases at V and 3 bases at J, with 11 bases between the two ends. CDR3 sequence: CASSEAQGLYTGELFF. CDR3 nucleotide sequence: TGTGCCAGCAGTGAAGCGCAGGGTCTTTACACCGGGGAGCTGTTTTTT.